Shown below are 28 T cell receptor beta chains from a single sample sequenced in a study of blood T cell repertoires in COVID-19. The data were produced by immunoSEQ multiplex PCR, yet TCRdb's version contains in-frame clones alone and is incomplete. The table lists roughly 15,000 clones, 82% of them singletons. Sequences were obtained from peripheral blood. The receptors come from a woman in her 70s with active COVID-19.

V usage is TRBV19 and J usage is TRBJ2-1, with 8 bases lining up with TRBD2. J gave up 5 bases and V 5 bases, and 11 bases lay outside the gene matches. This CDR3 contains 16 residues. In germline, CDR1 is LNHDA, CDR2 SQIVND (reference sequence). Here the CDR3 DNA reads TGTGCCAGTAGTCTCGGGGGGGGACTACCCGACAATGAGCAGTTCTTC. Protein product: CASSLGGGLPDNEQFF.

DNA for the CDR3: TGTGCCAGCTCACAAGCCCTAACTAGCGGGAGGGCCAATGAGCAGTTCTTC. Amino acid sequence: CASSQALTSGRANEQFF. The rearrangement links TRBV18 to TRBJ2-1; 13 positions agree with TRBD2. Germline CDR1 reads KGHSH; CDR2 reads LQKENI. J gave up 6 bases and V 4 bases, and 9 bases lay outside the gene matches. This CDR3 has 17 residues.

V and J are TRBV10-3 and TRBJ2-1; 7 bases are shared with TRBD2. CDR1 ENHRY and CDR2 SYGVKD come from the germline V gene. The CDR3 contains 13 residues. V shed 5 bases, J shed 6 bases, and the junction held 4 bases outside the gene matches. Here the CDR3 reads CAISPGGGNEQFF. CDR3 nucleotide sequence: TGTGCCATCAGTCCTGGGGGGGGCAATGAGCAGTTCTTC.

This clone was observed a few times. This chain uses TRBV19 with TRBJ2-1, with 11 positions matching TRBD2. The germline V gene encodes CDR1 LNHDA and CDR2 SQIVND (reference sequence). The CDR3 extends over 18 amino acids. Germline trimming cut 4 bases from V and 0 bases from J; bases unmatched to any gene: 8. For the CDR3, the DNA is TGTGCCAGTAGTAATAGCGGGAGGGAGGCTAGCTCCTACAATGAGCAGTTCTTC. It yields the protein CASSNSGREASSYNEQFF.

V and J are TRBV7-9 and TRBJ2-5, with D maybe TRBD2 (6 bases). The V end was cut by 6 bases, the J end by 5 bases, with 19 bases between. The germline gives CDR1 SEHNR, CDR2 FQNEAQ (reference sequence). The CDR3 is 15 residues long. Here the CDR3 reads CASSYDGGLAETQYF. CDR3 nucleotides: TGTGCCAGCAGTTACGACGGGGGTCTCGCGGAGACCCAGTACTTC.

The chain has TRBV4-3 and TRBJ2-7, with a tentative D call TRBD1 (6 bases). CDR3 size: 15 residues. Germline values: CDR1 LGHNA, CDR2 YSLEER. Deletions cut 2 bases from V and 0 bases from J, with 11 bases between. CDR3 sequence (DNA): TGCGCCAGCAGCCAACAAGCGGACAGCTCCTACGAGCAGTACTTC. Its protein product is CASSQQADSSYEQYF.

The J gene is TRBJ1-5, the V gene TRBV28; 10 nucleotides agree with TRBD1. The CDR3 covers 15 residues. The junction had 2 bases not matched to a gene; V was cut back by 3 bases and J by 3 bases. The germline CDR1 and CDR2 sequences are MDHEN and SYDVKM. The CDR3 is CASSLGTGDNQPQHF. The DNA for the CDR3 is TGTGCCAGCAGTTTGGGGACAGGGGACAATCAGCCCCAGCATTTT.

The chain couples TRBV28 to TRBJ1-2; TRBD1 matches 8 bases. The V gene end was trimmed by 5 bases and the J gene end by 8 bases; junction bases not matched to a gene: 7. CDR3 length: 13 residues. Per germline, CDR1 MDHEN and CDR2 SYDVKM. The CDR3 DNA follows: TGTGCCAGCAGTGAGACAGGGGATTGGGGCTACACCTTC. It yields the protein CASSETGDWGYTF.

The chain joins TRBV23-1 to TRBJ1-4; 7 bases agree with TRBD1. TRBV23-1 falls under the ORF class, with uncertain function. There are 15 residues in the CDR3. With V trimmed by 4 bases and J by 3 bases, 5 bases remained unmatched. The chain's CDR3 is CASSRRGLANEKLFF. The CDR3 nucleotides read TGCGCCAGCAGTCGAAGGGGGCTTGCTAATGAAAAACTGTTTTTT.

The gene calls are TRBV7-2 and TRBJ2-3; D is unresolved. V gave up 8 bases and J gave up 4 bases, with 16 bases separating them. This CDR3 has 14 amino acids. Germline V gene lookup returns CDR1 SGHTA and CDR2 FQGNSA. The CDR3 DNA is TGTGCCAGCGTCCCGACCAGCCGGGCAGATACGCAGTATTTT. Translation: CASVPTSRADTQYF.

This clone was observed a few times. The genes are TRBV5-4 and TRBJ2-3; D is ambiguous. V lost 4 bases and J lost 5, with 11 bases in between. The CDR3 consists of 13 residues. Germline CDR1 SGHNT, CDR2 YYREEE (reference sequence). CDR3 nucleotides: TGTGCCAGCAGCCCGGTCCCGGGAGATACGCAGTATTTT. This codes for CASSPVPGDTQYF. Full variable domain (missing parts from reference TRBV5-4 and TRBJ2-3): ETGVTQSPTHLIKTRGQQVTLRCSSQSGHNTVSWYQQALGQGPQFIFQYYREEENGRGNFPPRFSGLQFPNYSSELNVNALELDDSALYLCASSPVPGDTQYFGPGTRLTVL.

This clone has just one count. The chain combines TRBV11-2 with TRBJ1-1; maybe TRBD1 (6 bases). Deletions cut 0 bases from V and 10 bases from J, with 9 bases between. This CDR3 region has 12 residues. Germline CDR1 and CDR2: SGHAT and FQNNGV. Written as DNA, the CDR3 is TGTGCCAGCAGCTTAGATCCCAGGGGAGCTTTCTTT. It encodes CASSLDPRGAFF. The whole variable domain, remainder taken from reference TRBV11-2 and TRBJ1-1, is EAGVAQSPRYKIIEKRQSVAFWCNPISGHATLYWYQQILGQGPKLLIQFQNNGVVDDSQLPKDRFSAERLKGVDSTLKIQPAKLEDSAVYLCASSLDPRGAFFGQGTRLTVV.

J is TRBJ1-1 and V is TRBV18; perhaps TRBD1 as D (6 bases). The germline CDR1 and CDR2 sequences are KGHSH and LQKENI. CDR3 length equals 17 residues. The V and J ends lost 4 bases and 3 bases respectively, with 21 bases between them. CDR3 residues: CASSRGINQGKDTEAFF. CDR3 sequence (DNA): TGTGCCAGCTCACGGGGGATCAACCAGGGGAAGGACACTGAAGCTTTCTTT. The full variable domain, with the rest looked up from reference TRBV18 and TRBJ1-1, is NAGVMQNPRHLVRRRGQEARLRCSPMKGHSHVYWYRQLPEEGLKFMVYLQKENIIDESGMPKERFSAEFPKEGPSILRIQQVVRGDSAAYFCASSRGINQGKDTEAFFGQGTRLTVV.

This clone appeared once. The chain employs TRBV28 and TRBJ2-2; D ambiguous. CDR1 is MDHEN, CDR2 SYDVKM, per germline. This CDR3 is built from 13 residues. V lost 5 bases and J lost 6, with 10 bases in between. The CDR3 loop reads CASSQAPAGELFF. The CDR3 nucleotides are TGTGCCAGCAGTCAAGCCCCTGCCGGGGAGCTGTTTTTT.

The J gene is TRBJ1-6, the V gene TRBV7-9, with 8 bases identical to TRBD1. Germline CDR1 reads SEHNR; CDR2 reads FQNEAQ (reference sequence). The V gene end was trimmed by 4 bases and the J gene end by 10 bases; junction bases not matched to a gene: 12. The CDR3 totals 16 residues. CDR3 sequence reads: CASSSSLQAGGSPLHF. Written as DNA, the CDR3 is TGTGCCAGCAGCTCTTCCCTTCAAGCAGGGGGCTCACCCCTCCACTTT.

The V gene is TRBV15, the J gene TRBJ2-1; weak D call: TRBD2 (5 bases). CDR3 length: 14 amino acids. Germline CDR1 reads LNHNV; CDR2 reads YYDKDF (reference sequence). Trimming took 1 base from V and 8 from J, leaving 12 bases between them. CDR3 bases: TGTGCCACCAGCAGAGCGGGAAAGTCCTATGAGCAGTTCTTC. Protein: CATSRAGKSYEQFF.

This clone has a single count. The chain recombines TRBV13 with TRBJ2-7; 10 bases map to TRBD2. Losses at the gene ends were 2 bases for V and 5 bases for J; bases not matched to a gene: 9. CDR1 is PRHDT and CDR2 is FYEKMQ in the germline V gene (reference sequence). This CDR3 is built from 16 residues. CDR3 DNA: TGTGCCAGCAGCTTAAGCACTCTAGCGGGAGCCGACGAGCAGTACTTC. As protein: CASSLSTLAGADEQYF.

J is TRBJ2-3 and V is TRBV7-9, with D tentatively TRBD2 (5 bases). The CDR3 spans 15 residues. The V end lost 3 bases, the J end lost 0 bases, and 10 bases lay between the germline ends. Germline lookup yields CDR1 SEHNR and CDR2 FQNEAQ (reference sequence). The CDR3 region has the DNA TGTGCCAGCAGCTTTTGGGGAGCTAGCACAGATACGCAGTATTTT. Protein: CASSFWGASTDTQYF.

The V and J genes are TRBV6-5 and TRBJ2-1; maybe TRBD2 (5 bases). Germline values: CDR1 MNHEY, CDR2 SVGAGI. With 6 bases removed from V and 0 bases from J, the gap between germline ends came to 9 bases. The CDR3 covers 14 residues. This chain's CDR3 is CASRLLGSYNEQFF. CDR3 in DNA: TGTGCCAGCAGGCTACTAGGCTCCTACAATGAGCAGTTCTTC.

CDR3 amino acids: CASSLSRETQYF. CDR3 sequence (DNA): TGTGCCAGCAGCCTAAGTCGGGAGACCCAGTACTTC. This chain links TRBV5-6 with TRBJ2-5, with D unresolved. CDR3 length: 12 amino acids. V shed 4 bases and J shed 5 bases, with 9 bases lying between them. CDR1 and CDR2 (germline): SGHDT, YYEEEE.

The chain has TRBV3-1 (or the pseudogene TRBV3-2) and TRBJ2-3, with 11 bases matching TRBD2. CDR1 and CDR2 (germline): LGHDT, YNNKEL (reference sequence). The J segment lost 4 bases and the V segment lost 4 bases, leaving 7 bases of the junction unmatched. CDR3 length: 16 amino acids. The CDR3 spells CASSRTSGSGADTQYF. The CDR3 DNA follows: TGTGCCAGCAGCCGTACTAGCGGGAGTGGGGCAGATACGCAGTATTTT.

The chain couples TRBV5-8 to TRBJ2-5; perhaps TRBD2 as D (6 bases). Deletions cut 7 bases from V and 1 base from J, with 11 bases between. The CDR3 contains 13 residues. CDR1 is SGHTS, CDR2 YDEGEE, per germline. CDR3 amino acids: CASYIGGQETQYF. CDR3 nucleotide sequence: TGTGCCAGCTATATCGGGGGCCAAGAGACCCAGTACTTC. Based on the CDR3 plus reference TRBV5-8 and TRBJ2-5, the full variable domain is EAGVTQSPTHLIKTRGQQATLRCSPISGHTSVYWYQQALGLGLQFLLWYDEGEERNRGNFPPRFSGRQFPNYSSELNVNALELEDSALYLCASYIGGQETQYFGPGTRLLVL.

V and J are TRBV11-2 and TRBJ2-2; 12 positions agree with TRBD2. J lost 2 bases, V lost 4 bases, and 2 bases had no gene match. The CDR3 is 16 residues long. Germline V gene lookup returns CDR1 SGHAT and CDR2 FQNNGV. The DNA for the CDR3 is TGTGCCAGCAGCTCGACTAGCGGGAGAAACACCGGGGAGCTGTTTTTT. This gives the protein CASSSTSGRNTGELFF.

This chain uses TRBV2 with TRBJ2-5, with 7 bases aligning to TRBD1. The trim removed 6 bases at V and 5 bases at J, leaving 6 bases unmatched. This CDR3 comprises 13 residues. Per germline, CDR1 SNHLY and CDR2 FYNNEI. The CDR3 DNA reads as TGTGCCAGCAGCTACGACAGGGTGGAGACCCAGTACTTC. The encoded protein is CASSYDRVETQYF. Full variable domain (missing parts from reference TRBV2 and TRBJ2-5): EPEVTQTPSHQVTQMGQEVILRCVPISNHLYFYWYRQILGQKVEFLVSFYNNEISEKSEIFDDQFSVERPDGSNFTLKIRSTKLEDSAMYFCASSYDRVETQYFGPGTRLLVL.

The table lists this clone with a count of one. The CDR3 loop is CAISDEREGRDTQYF. The CDR3 bases are TGTGCCATCAGTGACGAGCGGGAGGGCCGAGATACGCAGTATTTT. The rearrangement joins TRBV10-3 to TRBJ2-3; 10 bases are a match to TRBD2. Germline values: CDR1 ENHRY, CDR2 SYGVKD. This CDR3 has 15 amino acids. After removal of 3 bases from V and 5 bases from J, the junction contained 5 bases not matched to a gene.

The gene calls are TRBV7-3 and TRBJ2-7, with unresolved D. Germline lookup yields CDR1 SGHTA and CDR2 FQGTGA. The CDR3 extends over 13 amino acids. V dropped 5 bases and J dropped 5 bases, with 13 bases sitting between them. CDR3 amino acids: CASSPVPLDEQYF. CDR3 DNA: TGTGCCAGCAGCCCTGTCCCCCTCGACGAGCAGTACTTC.

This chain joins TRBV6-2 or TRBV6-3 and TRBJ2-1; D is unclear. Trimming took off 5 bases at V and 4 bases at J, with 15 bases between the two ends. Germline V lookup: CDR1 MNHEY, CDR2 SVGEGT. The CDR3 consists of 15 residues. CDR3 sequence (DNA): TGTGCCAGCAGTGATCACGTGGGCCTTTACAATGAGCAGTTCTTC. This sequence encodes CASSDHVGLYNEQFF.

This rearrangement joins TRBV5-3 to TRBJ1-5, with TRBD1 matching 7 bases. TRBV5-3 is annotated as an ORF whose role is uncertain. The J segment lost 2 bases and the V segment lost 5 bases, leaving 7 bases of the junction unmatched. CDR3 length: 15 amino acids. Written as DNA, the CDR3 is TGTGCCAGAAGTACGGGACAGCAAGGCAATCAGCCCCAGCATTTT. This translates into CARSTGQQGNQPQHF.